Each of the 3 T cell receptor beta chains below was sequenced from the same sample in a study of T cells in Graves' hyperthyroidism and ophthalmopathy. From RNA transcripts, TCR beta CDR3 regions were amplified. Primed by the HTBI set, a first-round RT-PCR was run on the TCR CDR3. TCRdb analysed the multiplex PCR reads with MiXCR anew, one entry per CDR3 protein. The table has 300,000 to 500,000 distinct CDR3 sequences, more than 12% seen once. The sequenced sample was blood. The receptors here all came from a woman in her 30s with Graves' hyperthyroidism.

CDR3 nucleotides: TGCAGTGGGGTGATCAGCGGGAAGTACAATGAGCAGTTCTTC. This encodes CSGVISGKYNEQFF. V and J are TRBV20-1 and TRBJ2-1, with TRBD2 identical over 7 bases. Germline CDR1 DFQATT, CDR2 SNEGSKA (reference sequence). The CDR3 is made up of 14 amino acids. V lost 7 bases to trimming and J lost 4 bases; unmatched junction nucleotides: 10.

The chain carries TRBV9 and TRBJ2-1, with D uncertain. Germline V lookup: CDR1 SGDLS, CDR2 YYNGEE. Trimming shortened V by 5 bases and J by 8 bases, and 2 bases separated the two germline ends. The CDR3 has 9 amino acids. Here the CDR3 DNA reads TGTGCCAGCAGATATGAGCAGTTCTTC. It specifies CASRYEQFF.

This clonotype was detected once. This sequence joins TRBV19 and TRBJ2-5, with unresolved D. With 1 base removed from V and 2 bases from J, the gap between germline ends came to 17 bases. Germline-derived CDR1 and CDR2 are LNHDA and SQIVND (reference sequence). CDR3 length: 17 residues. The CDR3 protein is CASSIAPARSGQETQYF. The CDR3 bases are TGTGCCAGTAGTATAGCCCCGGCTCGTTCGGGTCAAGAGACCCAGTACTTC.